This record covers a single T cell receptor beta chain. The data were produced by immunoSEQ multiplex PCR, yet TCRdb's version contains in-frame clones alone and is incomplete. The table has approximately 280,000 clones, approximately 82% seen once. The entry originates in a study of blood T cell repertoires in COVID-19. Study-wide context: COVID-19 samples, acute and convalescent, were from the United States, Italy and Spain.

The age range of participants was about 18 to 89 years, with residence in more than 20 US areas. Exposed volunteers were people who met a COVID-19 case within 2 weeks before study entry. The CDR3 runs to 14 residues. Germline V lookup: CDR1 MNHNS, CDR2 SASEGT. Trimming pared 3 bases from V and 4 bases from J, leaving 7 bases between. This receptor was identified in a middle-aged man who had been exposed to COVID-19. The chain is built from TRBV6-1 and TRBJ1-6; D unclear. The sequencing input was PBMCs or T cells enriched from blood (not recorded which). Here the CDR3 DNA reads TGTGCCAGCAGTGACGGGTTTTATAATTCACCCCTCCACTTT. It is translated as CASSDGFYNSPLHF.